This TCR beta chain was obtained from a study of identical twins. Ten or more counts support this clonotype. A single record per CDR3 protein comes from TCRdb applying MiXCR to the 5' RACE reads. Among approximately 600,000 distinct CDR3 sequences listed, roughly 9.9% were seen once. A further study also used this sample, focusing on yellow fever vaccine responses in identical twins.

The receptor was derived from a woman under 30 in good health. Sequenced input: PBMCs.

CDR3 loop: CASSQLAEREQFF. The CDR3 nucleotides are TGCGCCAGCAGCCAACTTGCAGAGCGTGAGCAGTTCTTC. V usage is TRBV4-3 and J usage is TRBJ2-1; D unclear. Trimming left V 2 bases short and J 9 bases short, with 11 bases between. The CDR3 covers 13 residues. Germline V gives CDR1 LGHNA, CDR2 YSLEER.